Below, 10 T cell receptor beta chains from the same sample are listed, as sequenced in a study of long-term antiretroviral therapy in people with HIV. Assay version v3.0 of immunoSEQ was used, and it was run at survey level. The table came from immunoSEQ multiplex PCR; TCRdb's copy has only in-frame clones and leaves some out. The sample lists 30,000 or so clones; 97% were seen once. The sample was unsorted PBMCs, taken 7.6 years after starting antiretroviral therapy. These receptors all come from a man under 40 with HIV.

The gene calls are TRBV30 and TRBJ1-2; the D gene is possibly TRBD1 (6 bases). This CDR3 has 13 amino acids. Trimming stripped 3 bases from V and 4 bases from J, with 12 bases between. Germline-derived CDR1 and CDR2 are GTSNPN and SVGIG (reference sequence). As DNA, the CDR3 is TGTGCCTGGAGATTTGCAGGGGCCTATGGCTACACCTTC. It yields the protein CAWRFAGAYGYTF.

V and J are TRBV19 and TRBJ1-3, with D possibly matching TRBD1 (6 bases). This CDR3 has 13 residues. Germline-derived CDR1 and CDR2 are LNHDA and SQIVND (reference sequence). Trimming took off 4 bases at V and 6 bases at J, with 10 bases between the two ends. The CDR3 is CASSKGTLNTIYF. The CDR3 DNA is TGTGCCAGTAGTAAAGGGACACTAAACACCATATATTTT. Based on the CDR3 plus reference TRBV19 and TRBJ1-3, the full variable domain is DGGITQSPKYLFRKEGQNVTLSCEQNLNHDAMYWYRQDPGQGLRLIYYSQIVNDFQKGDIAEGYSVSREKKESFPLTVTSAQKNPTAFYLCASSKGTLNTIYFGEGSWLTVV.

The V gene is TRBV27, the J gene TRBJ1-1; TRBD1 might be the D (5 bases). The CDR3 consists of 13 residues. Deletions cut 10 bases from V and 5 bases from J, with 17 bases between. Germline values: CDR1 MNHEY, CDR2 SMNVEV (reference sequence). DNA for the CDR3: TGTGCCACCCAACGGGGCCTGTTGACTGAAGCTTTCTTT. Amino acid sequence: CATQRGLLTEAFF.

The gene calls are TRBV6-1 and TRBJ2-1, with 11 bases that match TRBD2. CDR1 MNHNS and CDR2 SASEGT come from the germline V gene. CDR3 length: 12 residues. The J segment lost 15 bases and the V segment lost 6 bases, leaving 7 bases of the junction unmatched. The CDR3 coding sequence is TGTGCCAGCAGCAATAGCGGGGGGGCTGGGTTCTTC. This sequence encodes CASSNSGGAGFF.

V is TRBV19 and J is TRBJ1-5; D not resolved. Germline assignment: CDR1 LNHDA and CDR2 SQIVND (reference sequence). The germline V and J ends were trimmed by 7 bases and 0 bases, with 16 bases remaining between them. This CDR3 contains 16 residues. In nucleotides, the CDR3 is TGTGCCAGTAAGCCCGGTGGCAGCTATAGCAATCAGCCCCAGCATTTT. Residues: CASKPGGSYSNQPQHF.

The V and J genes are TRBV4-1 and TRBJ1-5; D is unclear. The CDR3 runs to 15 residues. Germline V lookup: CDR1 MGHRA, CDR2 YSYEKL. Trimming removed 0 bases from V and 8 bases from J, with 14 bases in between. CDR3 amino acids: CASSQDSPPWKPQHF. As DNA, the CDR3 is TGCGCCAGCAGCCAAGATTCGCCGCCTTGGAAGCCCCAGCATTTT.

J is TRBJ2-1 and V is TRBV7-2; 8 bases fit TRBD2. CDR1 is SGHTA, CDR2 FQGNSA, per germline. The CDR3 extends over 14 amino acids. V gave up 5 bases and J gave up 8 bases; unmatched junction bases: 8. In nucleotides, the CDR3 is TGTGCCAGCAGCAACGGGGGGGTCTTCTATGAGCAGTTCTTC. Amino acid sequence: CASSNGGVFYEQFF.

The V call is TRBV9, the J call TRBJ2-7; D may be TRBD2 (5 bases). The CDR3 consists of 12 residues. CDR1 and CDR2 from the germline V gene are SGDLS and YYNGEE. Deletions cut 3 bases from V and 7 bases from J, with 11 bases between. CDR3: CASSDERGEQYF. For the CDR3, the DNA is TGTGCCAGCAGCGACGAACGGGGTGAGCAGTACTTC.

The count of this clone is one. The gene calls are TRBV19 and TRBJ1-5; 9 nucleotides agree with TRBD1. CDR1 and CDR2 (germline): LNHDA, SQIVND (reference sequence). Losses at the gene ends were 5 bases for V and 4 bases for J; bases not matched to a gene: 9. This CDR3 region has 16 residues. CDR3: CASSEGTGLGNQPQHF. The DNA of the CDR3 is TGTGCCAGTAGTGAGGGGACAGGGCTGGGGAATCAGCCCCAGCATTTT.

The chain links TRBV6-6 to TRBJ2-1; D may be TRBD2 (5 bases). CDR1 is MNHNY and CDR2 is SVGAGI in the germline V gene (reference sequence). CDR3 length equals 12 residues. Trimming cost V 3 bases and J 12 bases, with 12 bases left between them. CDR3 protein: CASSYGLARQFF. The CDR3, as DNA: TGTGCCAGCAGTTATGGGCTAGCTCGGCAGTTCTTC.